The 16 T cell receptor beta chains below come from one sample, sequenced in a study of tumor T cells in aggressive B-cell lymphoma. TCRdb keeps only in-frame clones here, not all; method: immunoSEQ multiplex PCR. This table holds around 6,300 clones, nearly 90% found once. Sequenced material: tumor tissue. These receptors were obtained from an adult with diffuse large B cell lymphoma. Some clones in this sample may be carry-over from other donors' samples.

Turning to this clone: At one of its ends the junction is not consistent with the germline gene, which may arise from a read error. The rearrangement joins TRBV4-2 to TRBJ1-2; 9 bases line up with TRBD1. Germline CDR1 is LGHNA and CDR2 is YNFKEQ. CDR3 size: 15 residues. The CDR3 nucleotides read TGTGCCAGCAGCCAAGATGGGACAGGGATGCCAGGCGCGGCCTTC. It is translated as CASSQDGTGMPGAAF.

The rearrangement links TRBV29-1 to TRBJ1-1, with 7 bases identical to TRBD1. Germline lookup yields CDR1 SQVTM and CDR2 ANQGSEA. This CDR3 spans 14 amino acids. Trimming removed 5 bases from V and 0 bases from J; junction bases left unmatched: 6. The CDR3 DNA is TGCAGCGTTCGGACAGGAAGGATGAACACTGAAGCTTTCTTT. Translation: CSVRTGRMNTEAFF.

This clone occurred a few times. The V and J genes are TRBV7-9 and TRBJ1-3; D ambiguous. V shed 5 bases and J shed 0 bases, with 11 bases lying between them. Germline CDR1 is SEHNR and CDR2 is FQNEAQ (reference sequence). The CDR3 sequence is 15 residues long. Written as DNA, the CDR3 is TGTGCCAGCAGCCCACTGGAGATCTCTGGAAACACCATATATTTT. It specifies CASSPLEISGNTIYF.

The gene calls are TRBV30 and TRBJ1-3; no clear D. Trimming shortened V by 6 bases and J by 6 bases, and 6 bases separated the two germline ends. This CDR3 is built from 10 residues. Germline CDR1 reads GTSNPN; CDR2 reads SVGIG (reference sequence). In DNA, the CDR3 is TGTGCCTGTACTAAAAACACCATATATTTT. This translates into CACTKNTIYF.

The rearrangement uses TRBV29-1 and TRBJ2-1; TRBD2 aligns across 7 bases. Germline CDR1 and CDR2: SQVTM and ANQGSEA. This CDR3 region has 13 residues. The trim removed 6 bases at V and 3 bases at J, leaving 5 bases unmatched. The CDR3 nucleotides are TGCAGCGTATCTAGCGGATACTACAATGAGCAGTTCTTC. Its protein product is CSVSSGYYNEQFF.

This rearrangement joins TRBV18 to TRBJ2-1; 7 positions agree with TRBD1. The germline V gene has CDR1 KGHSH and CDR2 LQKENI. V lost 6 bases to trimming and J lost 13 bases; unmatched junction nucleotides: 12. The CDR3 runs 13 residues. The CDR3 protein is CASSVRQGDPQFF. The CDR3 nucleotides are TGTGCCAGCTCCGTCAGACAGGGCGACCCTCAGTTCTTC.

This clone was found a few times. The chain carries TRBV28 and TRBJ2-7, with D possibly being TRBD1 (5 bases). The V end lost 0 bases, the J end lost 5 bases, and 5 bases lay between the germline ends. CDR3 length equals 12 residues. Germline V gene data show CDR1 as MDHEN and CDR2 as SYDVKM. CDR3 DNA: TGTGCCAGCAGTTTATGGGGGCACGAGCAGTACTTC. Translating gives CASSLWGHEQYF.

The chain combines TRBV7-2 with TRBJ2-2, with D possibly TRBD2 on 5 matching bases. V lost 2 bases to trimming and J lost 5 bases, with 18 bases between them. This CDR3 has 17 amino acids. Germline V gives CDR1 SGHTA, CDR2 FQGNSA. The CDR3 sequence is CASSLISGRGRTGELFF. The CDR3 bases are TGTGCCAGCAGCTTAATTAGTGGACGGGGTAGAACCGGGGAGCTGTTTTTT.

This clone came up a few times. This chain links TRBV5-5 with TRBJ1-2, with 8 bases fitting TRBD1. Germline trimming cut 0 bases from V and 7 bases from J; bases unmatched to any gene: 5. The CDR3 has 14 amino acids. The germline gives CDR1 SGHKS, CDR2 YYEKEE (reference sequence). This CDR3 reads CASSLEAGGRGYTF. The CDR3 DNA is TGTGCCAGCAGCTTGGAAGCAGGGGGCCGTGGCTACACCTTC.

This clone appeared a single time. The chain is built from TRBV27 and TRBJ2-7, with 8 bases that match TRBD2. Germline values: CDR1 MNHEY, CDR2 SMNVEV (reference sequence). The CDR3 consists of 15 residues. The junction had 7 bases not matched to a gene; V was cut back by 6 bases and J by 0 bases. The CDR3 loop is CASRGLAGSSYEQYF. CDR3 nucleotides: TGTGCCAGCAGGGGTTTAGCGGGGAGCTCCTACGAGCAGTACTTC.

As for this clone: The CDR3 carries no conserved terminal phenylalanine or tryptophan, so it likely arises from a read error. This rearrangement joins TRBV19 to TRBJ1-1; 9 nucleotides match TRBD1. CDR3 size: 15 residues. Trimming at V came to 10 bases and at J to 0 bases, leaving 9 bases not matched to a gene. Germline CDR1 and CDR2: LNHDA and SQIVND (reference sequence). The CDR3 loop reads CATEDRGGLNTEAFS. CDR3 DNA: TGTGCCACCGAGGACAGGGGAGGTCTGAACACTGAAGCTTTCTCT.

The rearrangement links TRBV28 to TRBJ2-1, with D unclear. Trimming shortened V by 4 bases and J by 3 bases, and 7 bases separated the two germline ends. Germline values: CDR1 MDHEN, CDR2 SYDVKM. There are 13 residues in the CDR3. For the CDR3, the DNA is TGTGCCAGCAGTTCCTCCTACTACAATGAGCAGTTCTTC. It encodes CASSSSYYNEQFF.

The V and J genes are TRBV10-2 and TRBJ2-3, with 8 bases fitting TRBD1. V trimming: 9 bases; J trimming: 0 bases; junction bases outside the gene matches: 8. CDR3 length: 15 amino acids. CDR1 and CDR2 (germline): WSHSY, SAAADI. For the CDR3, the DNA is TGCGCCAGTCGGACAGGGCCTACTAGCACAGATACGCAGTATTTT. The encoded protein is CASRTGPTSTDTQYF.

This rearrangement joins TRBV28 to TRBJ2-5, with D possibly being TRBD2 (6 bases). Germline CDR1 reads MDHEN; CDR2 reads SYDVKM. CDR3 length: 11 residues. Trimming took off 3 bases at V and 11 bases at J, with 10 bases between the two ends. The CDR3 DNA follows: TGTGCCAGCAGTTTCGGGGGTGAGCAGTACTTC. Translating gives CASSFGGEQYF. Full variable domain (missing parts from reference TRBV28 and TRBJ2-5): DVKVTQSSRYLVKRTGEKVFLECVQDMDHENMFWYRQDPGLGLRLIYFSYDVKMKEKGDIPEGYSVSREKKERFSLILESASTNQTSMYLCASSFGGEQYFGPGTRLLVL.

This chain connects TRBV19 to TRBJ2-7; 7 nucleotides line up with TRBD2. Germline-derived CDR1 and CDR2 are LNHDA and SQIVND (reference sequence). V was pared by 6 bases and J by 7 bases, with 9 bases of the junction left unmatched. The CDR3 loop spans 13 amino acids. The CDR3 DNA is TGTGCCAGTAGGACGGGGCTAGCGGAGGAGCAGTACTTC. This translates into CASRTGLAEEQYF.

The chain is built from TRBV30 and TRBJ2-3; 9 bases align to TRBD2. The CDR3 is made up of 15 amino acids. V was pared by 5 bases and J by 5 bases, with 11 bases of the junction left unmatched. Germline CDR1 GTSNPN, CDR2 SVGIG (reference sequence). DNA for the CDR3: TGTGCCTGGGGTTTGGCGGGAGGGCCGGTAGATACGCAGTATTTT. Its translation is CAWGLAGGPVDTQYF.